This record covers a single T cell receptor beta chain. No cognate antigen has been identified for it. Base quality data are lacking; no much larger clone is found one base away. A single peripheral blood draw of about 116 mL on average was collected from each donor into heparinised tubes. A BD FACSAria II and a panel including CD45RO, CCR7, CD25, CD127, CD95 and CD27 were used to sort naive, central memory, regulatory and stem cell-like memory CD4+ T cells. Every sorted population had a purity above 95%. PBMCs were isolated right away by Lymphoprep density gradient centrifugation and were stained directly, without culture. Samples were stained and sorted in pairs, with one healthy donor and one patient per experiment, so that batch effects were minimized. CDR1 and CDR2, per the germline V gene, are SGHTA and FQGTGA. Including the terminal cysteine and phenylalanine, the CDR3 comprises 13 residues. Only the CDR3 DNA stays, 39 bases, in frame from base 1. V gives up 2 bases and J gives up 3 bases, and the segment between their germline ends measures 7 bases.

This sample was included in a study of beta chain features in type 1 diabetes (dated by TCRdb to 2016 to 2018). For context, the study as a whole: No differences in mean age, gender distribution, total cell number or subset yield were found between patients and healthy donors. A total of some 100,000,000 sorted cells were examined across all samples, and the number of cells per subset was strongly correlated with RNA yield. In the study, recently diagnosed type 1 diabetes patients and matched healthy donors were compared on the TCRB repertoires of their sorted circulating CD4+ T cell subsets. Regulatory and stem cell-like memory subsets were isolated from only 8 patients and roughly eight healthy donors, whereas naive and central memory subsets came from all 28 donors.

Study-level results and caveats: Shorter templates might have been favored by PCR, but patient and control samples were amplified and corrected together, so both groups would have been affected equally by any skew. Naive, central memory and regulatory TCRB repertoires appeared more similar among patients than among healthy donors. A moderate but significant shortening of TCRB CDR3 length was observed in type 1 diabetes patients in all four CD4+ subsets. Patients with type 1 diabetes made fewer insertions and deleted more nucleotides at VDJ recombination sites, implying thymic rearrangement abnormalities. Because the HLA sub-analyses included only small numbers of individuals, any influence of HLA type on TCRB rearrangement was left unresolved. Because cDNA was sequenced instead of genomic DNA, activated cells with high expression could be over-represented, although the groups did not differ in activation or CD3 levels.

The entire isolated RNA was reverse transcribed using the High Capacity cDNA Reverse Transcription Kit, and thus expressed TCRB transcripts were sequenced. Deep immunoSEQ sequencing was applied to naive, central memory and regulatory T cell samples, giving an average of about 3.57 million total reads per sample. Sorted cells were lysed in RLT buffer and RNA was extracted with DNase-treated RNeasy Micro or Mini kits, depending on cell number. Each cell subset was processed on its own to prevent cross-contamination, while patient and healthy donor samples were processed together. The immunoSEQ multiplex PCR was used to amplify TCRB sequences from cDNA, generating 87-bp fragments that spanned the CDR3 region. Sequencing of the amplicons was performed on the Illumina HiSeq platform. The authors' analysis ran thus. PCR bias was computationally corrected using synthetic template baselines, reads within Hamming distance 2 were collapsed, and singletons that could not be merged were discarded. By aligning reads against IMGT, V, D and J genes, CDR3 length, and insertions or deletions at six rearrangement sites were assigned. Within each subset, clonotype counts were normalized to sorted cell number, and only after that were true diversity and Gini coefficients computed with the tcR R package. The overlap coefficient, calculated on TCRB nucleotide sequences, was used to measure repertoire sharing. Drawn from immuneACCESS, this table holds only the in-frame rearrangements with V and J called that TCRdb kept. Clones are partly lost; checked studies trace under half to an unresolved V gene and leave the rest unexplained. V, J and clone size are those of that table, while D and trimming were read from the DNA. In this sample the table shows around 110,000 clones, about a sixth of which occur a single time. The ten largest account for 2% to 2.5% of the sample.

The source material was central memory CD4+ T cells from blood. The chain joins TRBV7-3 to TRBJ1-1; the D segment cannot be called with confidence. The receptor was isolated from a man younger than 45 with type 1 diabetes. The DNA sequence is given as TGTGCCAGCAGCTTACTTGGAGACACTGAAGCTTTCTTT. Protein translation: CASSLLGDTEAFF.